The 21 T cell receptor beta chains below all came from one sample that was sequenced in a study of blood T cell repertoires in COVID-19. The protocol was immunoSEQ multiplex PCR, while the TCRdb copy is restricted to in-frame clones and leaves out a portion. The table lists approximately 180,000 clones, 87% of them singletons. The sample consisted of peripheral blood. These receptors all come from a man in his 60s with active or convalescent COVID-19.

This chain connects TRBV3-1 (or the pseudogene TRBV3-2) to TRBJ1-6; TRBD1 matches 7 bases. CDR1 and CDR2 (germline): LGHDT, YNNKEL (reference sequence). Trimming took 4 bases from V and 0 from J; bases not matched to a gene: 3. This CDR3 has 16 amino acids. As DNA, the CDR3 is TGTGCCAGCAGCCGAGGGGACAGCTCCTATAATTCACCCCTCCACTTT. Encoded protein: CASSRGDSSYNSPLHF.

The genes are TRBV27 and TRBJ2-1; D is undetermined. CDR3 length: 13 amino acids. Germline V gene lookup returns CDR1 MNHEY and CDR2 SMNVEV (reference sequence). V lost 6 bases and J 0 bases, leaving 6 bases between the germline ends. The CDR3 DNA sequence: TGTGCCAGCAGGATCAGCTCCTACAATGAGCAGTTCTTC. Translation gives CASRISSYNEQFF.

This chain uses TRBV6-1 with TRBJ1-2, with TRBD1 as a possible D gene (6 bases). V dropped 3 bases and J dropped 9 bases, with 14 bases sitting between them. CDR1 and CDR2 from the germline V gene are MNHNS and SASEGT. The CDR3 contains 13 residues. DNA of the CDR3: TGTGCCAGCAGTGAGCCGGGACAACACCGCTACACCTTC. This gives the protein CASSEPGQHRYTF.

The rearrangement uses TRBV28 and TRBJ1-3; D is unclear. The CDR3 contains 11 residues. V lost 7 bases and J lost 4, with 5 bases in between. Looked up from germline, CDR1 is MDHEN and CDR2 is SYDVKM. CDR3 in amino acids: CASIQGNTIYF. CDR3 nucleotide sequence: TGTGCCAGCATCCAGGGAAACACCATATATTTT.

The chain employs TRBV11-2 and TRBJ1-2; 7 bases map to TRBD1. The CDR3 is 15 amino acids. With 1 base clipped from V and 2 bases from J, the junction kept 4 bases outside the gene matches. The germline gives CDR1 SGHAT, CDR2 FQNNGV. As DNA, the CDR3 is TGTGCCAGCAGCTTAGCGGCAGGGGGGAACTATGGCTACACCTTC. Protein product: CASSLAAGGNYGYTF.

This chain uses TRBV7-9 with TRBJ1-1; 9 bases line up with TRBD1. The CDR3 spans 15 residues. The germline V gene encodes CDR1 SEHNR and CDR2 FQNEAQ (reference sequence). V lost 5 bases and J lost 4; bases outside the gene matches: 8. The CDR3: CASSPYRGRFTEAFF. The CDR3, as DNA: TGTGCCAGCAGCCCGTACAGGGGGCGCTTCACTGAAGCTTTCTTT.

The chain is built from TRBV7-9 and TRBJ2-6, with D maybe TRBD2 (6 bases). The CDR3 is made up of 13 amino acids. Trimming stripped 8 bases from V and 3 bases from J, with 8 bases between. Germline-derived CDR1 and CDR2 are SEHNR and FQNEAQ (reference sequence). The CDR3 sequence: CASPGDGANVLTF. The CDR3 DNA follows: TGTGCCAGCCCGGGAGATGGGGCCAACGTCCTGACTTTC.

The chain has TRBV19 and TRBJ1-5, with a tentative D call TRBD1 (6 bases). The V end was cut by 0 bases, the J end by 0 bases, with 15 bases between. This CDR3 has 18 amino acids. Germline V gene lookup returns CDR1 LNHDA and CDR2 SQIVND (reference sequence). The CDR3 sequence is CASSIEGRGKASNQPQHF. CDR3 DNA: TGTGCCAGTAGTATAGAGGGCAGGGGAAAGGCTAGCAATCAGCCCCAGCATTTT.

V usage is TRBV7-9 and J usage is TRBJ1-2; tentative D call: TRBD1 (5 bases). With 2 bases removed from V and 3 bases from J, the gap between germline ends came to 10 bases. In germline, CDR1 is SEHNR, CDR2 FQNEAQ (reference sequence). This CDR3 is built from 14 residues. The CDR3 reads CASSLQEGYYGYTF. As DNA, the CDR3 is TGTGCCAGCAGCTTACAGGAGGGGTACTATGGCTACACCTTC.

V and J are TRBV5-4 and TRBJ1-6, with D unclear. CDR3 length: 16 amino acids. CDR1 and CDR2 (germline): SGHNT, YYREEE (reference sequence). Trimming pared 5 bases from V and 0 bases from J, leaving 12 bases between. CDR3: CASRLGPNSYNSPLHF. The CDR3 nucleotides are TGTGCCAGCAGACTAGGACCTAACTCCTATAATTCACCCCTCCACTTT.

The J gene is TRBJ1-1, the V gene TRBV6-1; 8 positions match TRBD1. The CDR3 consists of 14 residues. V trimming: 0 bases; J trimming: 9 bases; junction bases outside the gene matches: 6. CDR1 MNHNS and CDR2 SASEGT come from the germline V gene. CDR3 nucleotide sequence: TGTGCCAGCAGTGAAGCGCCAGGACAGGGAAAAGCTTTCTTT. It specifies CASSEAPGQGKAFF.

The chain uses TRBV20-1 and TRBJ1-2; 9 bases align to TRBD1. V gave up 3 bases and J gave up 6 bases; unmatched junction bases: 5. CDR1 is DFQATT, CDR2 SNEGSKA, per germline (reference sequence). This CDR3 contains 13 residues. The CDR3 protein is CSASRQGGDGYTF. The CDR3, as DNA: TGCAGTGCTAGTAGACAGGGGGGAGATGGCTACACCTTC.

V gene TRBV11-2 combines with J gene TRBJ2-5; maybe TRBD2 (6 bases). The CDR3 totals 17 residues. CDR1 is SGHAT and CDR2 is FQNNGV in the germline V gene. V was pared by 5 bases and J by 4 bases, with 23 bases between. The CDR3 sequence is CASSPRLGGQIGETQYF. CDR3 DNA sequence: TGTGCCAGCAGCCCCCGACTAGGAGGACAAATTGGAGAGACCCAGTACTTC.

The V gene is TRBV19, the J gene TRBJ1-2, with D maybe TRBD1 (5 bases). The CDR3 covers 16 residues. Germline V gene data show CDR1 as LNHDA and CDR2 as SQIVND (reference sequence). Trimming left V 5 bases short and J 6 bases short, with 22 bases between. As DNA, the CDR3 is TGTGCCAGTAGTCCCCCGCCCCAGGGAGGAAACGATGGCTACACCTTC. This sequence encodes CASSPPPQGGNDGYTF.

The chain is built from TRBV19 and TRBJ1-2; D not resolved. The germline V gene encodes CDR1 LNHDA and CDR2 SQIVND (reference sequence). The CDR3 sequence is 15 residues long. Trimming shortened V by 3 bases and J by 0 bases, and 11 bases separated the two germline ends. This chain's CDR3 is CASSIRRAANYGYTF. DNA for the CDR3: TGTGCCAGTAGTATTAGGAGGGCAGCTAACTATGGCTACACCTTC.

The chain links TRBV5-1 to TRBJ1-5; TRBD1 is a possible D gene (6 bases). CDR1 and CDR2 from the germline V gene are SGHRS and YFSETQ. The germline V and J ends were trimmed by 1 base and 4 bases, with 6 bases remaining between them. The CDR3 totals 13 residues. The CDR3 spells CASSLTGNQPQHF. CDR3 bases: TGCGCCAGCAGCTTGACAGGGAATCAGCCCCAGCATTTT.

The V and J genes are TRBV2 and TRBJ2-5; 10 nucleotides match TRBD2. The germline V gene has CDR1 SNHLY and CDR2 FYNNEI. J lost 3 bases, V lost 5 bases, and 12 bases had no gene match. CDR3 length: 17 residues. CDR3 residues: CASSTDRAAGGKETQYF. Written as DNA, the CDR3 is TGTGCCAGCAGTACGGACAGGGCAGCGGGGGGGAAAGAGACCCAGTACTTC.

The V call is TRBV27, the J call TRBJ1-1; 9 nucleotides line up with TRBD1. V dropped 4 bases and J dropped 1; count of bases not matched to a gene: 4. CDR1 and CDR2 from the germline V gene are MNHEY and SMNVEV (reference sequence). The CDR3 extends over 15 amino acids. Here the CDR3 DNA reads TGTGCCAGCAGTTCACAGGGGGCGGGGAACACTGAAGCTTTCTTT. This sequence encodes CASSSQGAGNTEAFF.

Of note for this clone: The sample holds other DNA sequences that translate to the same CDR3. The chain is built from TRBV7-9 and TRBJ1-6; 8 positions agree with TRBD1. CDR3 length equals 14 residues. V lost 6 bases to trimming and J lost 7 bases; unmatched junction nucleotides: 5. Germline V lookup: CDR1 SEHNR, CDR2 FQNEAQ (reference sequence). As DNA, the CDR3 is TGTGCCAGCAGTCTGGGACAGGTGAATTCACCCCTCCACTTT. This encodes CASSLGQVNSPLHF.

This chain joins TRBV3-1 (or the pseudogene TRBV3-2) and TRBJ2-5, with 8 bases fitting TRBD2. The germline V gene encodes CDR1 LGHDT and CDR2 YNNKEL (reference sequence). Trimming removed 3 bases from V and 5 bases from J; junction bases left unmatched: 14. The CDR3 runs 17 residues. The CDR3 is CASSQDRGGPFRETQYF. The CDR3 nucleotides are TGTGCCAGCAGCCAGGATCGGGGGGGGCCATTCCGGGAGACCCAGTACTTC.

The V call is TRBV7-3, the J call TRBJ1-1, with 9 nucleotides matching TRBD1. This CDR3 has 14 residues. V was pared by 5 bases and J by 6 bases, with 7 bases of the junction left unmatched. Germline CDR1 reads SGHTA; CDR2 reads FQGTGA. The CDR3 DNA reads as TGTGCCAGCAGCCCTGACAGGGGGGGAGCTGAAGCTTTCTTT. Protein product: CASSPDRGGAEAFF.